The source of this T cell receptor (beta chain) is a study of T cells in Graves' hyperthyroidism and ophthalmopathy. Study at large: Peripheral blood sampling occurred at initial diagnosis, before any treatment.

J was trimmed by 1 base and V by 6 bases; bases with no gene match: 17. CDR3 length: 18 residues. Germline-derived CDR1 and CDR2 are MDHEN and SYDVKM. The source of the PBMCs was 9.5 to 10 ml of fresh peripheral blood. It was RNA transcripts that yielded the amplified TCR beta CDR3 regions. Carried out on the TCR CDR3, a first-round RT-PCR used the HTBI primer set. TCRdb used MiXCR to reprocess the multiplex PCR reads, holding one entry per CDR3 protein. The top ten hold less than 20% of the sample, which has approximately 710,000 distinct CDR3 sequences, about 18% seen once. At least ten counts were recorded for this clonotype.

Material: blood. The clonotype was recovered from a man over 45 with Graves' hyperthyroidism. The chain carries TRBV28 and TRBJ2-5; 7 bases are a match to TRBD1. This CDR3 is CASSDRSPGQTFQETQYF. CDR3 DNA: TGTGCCAGCAGCGATCGATCACCGGGACAGACCTTCCAAGAGACCCAGTACTTC.